This TCR beta chain was captured in a study of chemoradiotherapy in HPV16-positive cancers. Method: immunoSEQ multiplex PCR; TCRdb's copy keeps in-frame clones and lacks some. The data contain about 6,100 clones, over 65% of them seen just once; the ten biggest clones take up 25% to 30%. V lost 7 bases to trimming and J lost 0 bases, with 11 bases between them. The germline gives CDR1 SGHDT, CDR2 YYEEEE. This CDR3 comprises 14 residues. Sequenced here: tumor tissue, sampled from a patient who underwent chemoradiotherapy. This clonotype was obtained from a human donor with HPV-associated anogenital cancer. J is TRBJ1-5 and V is TRBV5-6; D gene unclear. The CDR3 protein is CASGRKDSNQPQHF. The CDR3 DNA reads TGTGCCAGCGGACGCAAGGATAGCAATCAGCCCCAGCATTTT.